The next 30 T cell receptor beta chains were all read from a single sample in a study of blood T cell repertoires in COVID-19. The repertoire was sequenced with immunoSEQ multiplex PCR; TCRdb's copy has only in-frame clones and lacks some. The sample shows roughly 92,000 clones, roughly 84% of them seen only once. The material sequenced was peripheral blood. Receptors originate from a woman at least 80 years old with active or convalescent COVID-19.

The chain is built from TRBV2 and TRBJ1-4; 7 positions match TRBD1. The CDR3 length is 14 residues. V gave up 6 bases and J gave up 2 bases; unmatched junction bases: 3. Germline V lookup: CDR1 SNHLY, CDR2 FYNNEI. Written as DNA, the CDR3 is TGTGCCAGCAGAGGACAGGTCACTAATGAAAAACTGTTTTTT. Its translation is CASRGQVTNEKLFF.

The CDR3 is CASSLESGRLLLNTEAFF. The CDR3 nucleotides are TGCGCCAGCAGCTTGGAGTCAGGCCGCCTACTCTTGAACACTGAAGCTTTCTTT. The V call is TRBV5-1, the J call TRBJ1-1, with D unresolved. The V gene lost 0 bases and the J gene lost 0 bases, with 18 bases spanning the gap. Per germline, CDR1 SGHRS and CDR2 YFSETQ. CDR3 length equals 18 residues.

This chain joins TRBV9 and TRBJ2-7; 9 bases align to TRBD1. Germline V gene sequence: CDR1 SGDLS, CDR2 YYNGEE. J was trimmed by 2 bases and V by 5 bases; bases with no gene match: 8. The CDR3 totals 15 residues. CDR3 sequence (DNA): TGTGCCAGCAGTGAAGGGGGGACAGGGCCCTACGAGCAGTACTTC. Protein product: CASSEGGTGPYEQYF.

This chain joins TRBV5-5 and TRBJ2-5; 8 positions match TRBD2. V gave up 4 bases and J gave up 5 bases; unmatched junction bases: 7. CDR3 size: 14 residues. Germline V gene data show CDR1 as SGHKS and CDR2 as YYEKEE (reference sequence). In DNA, the CDR3 is TGTGCCAGCAGCACGGGAGGGATGGAGGAGACCCAGTACTTC. It specifies CASSTGGMEETQYF.

The J gene is TRBJ2-3, the V gene TRBV28; unclear D gene. Germline V gene lookup returns CDR1 MDHEN and CDR2 SYDVKM. Trimming cost V 3 bases and J 4 bases, with 11 bases left between them. This CDR3 region has 14 residues. For the CDR3, the DNA is TGTGCCAGCAGTTTGCAAGCTTCGGCAGATACGCAGTATTTT. This translates into CASSLQASADTQYF.

The J gene is TRBJ1-4, the V gene TRBV19, with TRBD1 matching over 8 bases. The germline gives CDR1 LNHDA, CDR2 SQIVND (reference sequence). The CDR3 spans 14 residues. The junction had 7 bases not matched to a gene; V was cut back by 6 bases and J by 7 bases. In DNA form, the CDR3 reads TGTGCCAGTAGAGCCACAGGGGGGGCTGAAAAACTGTTTTTT. Translating gives CASRATGGAEKLFF.

CDR3 nucleotides: TGTGCCAGCAGCCCAGGACCCGGACAGGGGGCGCCTGATCAGCCCCAGCATTTT. It translates to CASSPGPGQGAPDQPQHF. V is TRBV27 and J is TRBJ1-5, with TRBD1 identical over 11 bases. After removal of 6 bases from V and 5 bases from J, the junction contained 15 bases not matched to a gene. Germline-derived CDR1 and CDR2 are MNHEY and SMNVEV (reference sequence). CDR3 length: 18 amino acids.

The genes are TRBV11-3 and TRBJ2-1; D is perhaps TRBD2 (6 bases). Germline V gene lookup returns CDR1 SGHNT and CDR2 YENEEA. The V end lost 0 bases, the J end lost 9 bases, and 12 bases lay between the germline ends. The CDR3 is made up of 14 amino acids. The CDR3 reads CASSLDPGASEQFF. CDR3 nucleotides: TGTGCCAGCAGCTTAGATCCGGGAGCGTCTGAGCAGTTCTTC.

This chain connects TRBV7-3 to TRBJ2-7; the match to TRBD1 covers 7 bases. Germline values: CDR1 SGHTA, CDR2 FQGTGA. V shed 5 bases, J shed 4 bases, and the junction held 5 bases outside the gene matches. There are 13 residues in the CDR3. The CDR3 here is CASSRTGSYEQYF. CDR3 DNA: TGTGCCAGCAGCCGGACAGGATCTTACGAGCAGTACTTC.

This clone was observed a single time. The gene calls are TRBV5-1 and TRBJ1-4; weak D call: TRBD1 (5 bases). Between the trimmed V and J ends, which lost 2 bases and 6 bases, there was a span of 11 bases. The CDR3 consists of 14 residues. Germline CDR1 reads SGHRS; CDR2 reads YFSETQ. The CDR3 nucleotides read TGCGCCAGCAGCTTTAAGGGGCAGGATGAAAAACTGTTTTTT. It specifies CASSFKGQDEKLFF.

CDR3 in DNA: TGCGCCAGCAGCCGCAGTACAGGGTCAGATACGCAGTATTTT. Translating gives CASSRSTGSDTQYF. This sequence joins TRBV4-1 and TRBJ2-3; possibly TRBD1 for D (6 bases). This CDR3 comprises 14 residues. The V and J ends lost 4 bases and 4 bases respectively, with 12 bases between them. Per germline, CDR1 MGHRA and CDR2 YSYEKL.

The chain uses TRBV18 and TRBJ2-5, with D maybe TRBD1 (5 bases). The germline V gene encodes CDR1 KGHSH and CDR2 LQKENI. CDR3 length equals 15 residues. The V end was cut by 1 base, the J end by 2 bases, with 11 bases between. The CDR3 DNA reads TGTGCCAGCTCACCACGGAGCAGGGCTCAAGAGACCCAGTACTTC. It yields the protein CASSPRSRAQETQYF.

V gene TRBV3-1 (or the pseudogene TRBV3-2) combines with J gene TRBJ2-2, with 7 nucleotides matching TRBD2. CDR1 is LGHDT and CDR2 is YNNKEL in the germline V gene (reference sequence). Trimming cost V 1 base and J 6 bases; bases outside gene matches: 8. This CDR3 has 16 amino acids. The CDR3 DNA reads TGTGCCAGCAGCCAAGTTCCCAGCGGGGCTTCCGGGGAGCTGTTTTTT. Protein: CASSQVPSGASGELFF.

The CDR3 region is CASSATSGNPRDEQFF. The CDR3 DNA reads as TGTGCCAGCAGTGCGACTAGCGGGAACCCCAGGGATGAGCAGTTCTTC. This chain joins TRBV2 and TRBJ2-1, with TRBD2 matching 11 bases. With 4 bases clipped from V and 8 bases from J, the junction kept 10 bases outside the gene matches. CDR3 length equals 16 residues. Germline-derived CDR1 and CDR2 are SNHLY and FYNNEI.

This rearrangement joins TRBV2 to TRBJ2-7; 15 nucleotides agree with TRBD2. The V and J ends lost 8 bases and 6 bases, in that order; junction bases with no gene match: 2. This CDR3 comprises 13 residues. Germline CDR1 SNHLY, CDR2 FYNNEI. The CDR3 DNA reads TGTGCCAGCCGGGGACTAGCGGGGGGCGAGCAGTACTTC. Translation gives CASRGLAGGEQYF.

The chain recombines TRBV28 with TRBJ1-6; tentative D call: TRBD1 (6 bases). CDR3 length: 17 amino acids. Germline lookup yields CDR1 MDHEN and CDR2 SYDVKM. V gave up 2 bases and J gave up 6 bases, with 17 bases separating them. The CDR3 loop reads CASSLKAGEMFNSPLHF. The CDR3 DNA follows: TGTGCCAGCAGTTTAAAGGCAGGGGAGATGTTTAATTCACCCCTCCACTTT.

This chain links TRBV29-1 with TRBJ1-1, with a weak D call TRBD1 (5 bases). There are 13 residues in the CDR3. The V end was cut by 3 bases, the J end by 0 bases, with 8 bases between. Germline CDR1 is SQVTM and CDR2 is ANQGSEA. As DNA, the CDR3 is TGCAGCGTTGAGAGACAGATGAACACTGAAGCTTTCTTT. Residues: CSVERQMNTEAFF.

This rearrangement joins TRBV4-1 to TRBJ2-7; maybe TRBD2 (7 bases). V was clipped by 2 bases and J by 3 bases, with 17 bases between them. CDR1 and CDR2 (germline): MGHRA, YSYEKL. CDR3 length equals 16 residues. CDR3 residues: CASSQTSAGAHYEQYF. DNA for the CDR3: TGCGCCAGCAGCCAAACCAGCGCGGGGGCGCACTACGAGCAGTACTTC.

The chain uses TRBV5-6 and TRBJ1-2, with 7 bases that match TRBD1. The CDR3 runs to 14 residues. CDR1 and CDR2 from the germline V gene are SGHDT and YYEEEE. V dropped 3 bases and J dropped 3; count of bases not matched to a gene: 5. Here the CDR3 DNA reads TGTGCCAGCAGCTCACAGGGGCTGGACTATGGCTACACCTTC. This codes for CASSSQGLDYGYTF. Looking up the rest from reference TRBV5-6 and TRBJ1-2 gives the full variable domain: DAGVTQSPTHLIKTRGQQVTLRCSPKSGHDTVSWYQQALGQGPQFIFQYYEEEERQRGNFPDRFSGHQFPNYSSELNVNALLLGDSALYLCASSSQGLDYGYTFGSGTRLTVV.

The chain couples TRBV2 to TRBJ1-4; 9 nucleotides match TRBD1. Germline CDR1 SNHLY, CDR2 FYNNEI. V lost 5 bases to trimming and J lost 11 bases; unmatched junction nucleotides: 6. CDR3 length: 13 residues. CDR3 amino acids: CASSSRGTGKLFF. CDR3 in DNA: TGTGCCAGCAGTTCCCGGGGGACAGGGAAACTGTTTTTT. The whole variable domain, filled in from reference TRBV2 and TRBJ1-4, reads EPEVTQTPSHQVTQMGQEVILRCVPISNHLYFYWYRQILGQKVEFLVSFYNNEISEKSEIFDDQFSVERPDGSNFTLKIRSTKLEDSAMYFCASSSRGTGKLFFGSGTQLSVL.

This chain connects TRBV5-6 to TRBJ2-4; possible D gene TRBD1, 6 bases. This CDR3 comprises 14 residues. Germline V gene lookup returns CDR1 SGHDT and CDR2 YYEEEE. Trimming cost V 0 bases and J 8 bases, with 12 bases left between them. The CDR3 DNA sequence: TGTGCCAGCAGCTTGGTCCCATCAGGGGACATTCAGTACTTC. Residues: CASSLVPSGDIQYF.

Only one count was recorded for this clone. This rearrangement joins TRBV19 to TRBJ2-3; TRBD2 might be the D (5 bases). Germline loops: CDR1 LNHDA, CDR2 SQIVND (reference sequence). The ends were cut back, 7 bases at V and 3 bases at J, with 14 bases in the middle. There are 14 residues in the CDR3. CDR3 in amino acids: CASKRGIITDTQYF. Here the CDR3 DNA reads TGTGCCAGTAAACGGGGTATAATAACAGATACGCAGTATTTT.

The V gene is TRBV3-1 (or the pseudogene TRBV3-2), the J gene TRBJ2-3, with 15 bases identical to TRBD2. CDR3 length equals 16 residues. The ends lost 4 bases at V and 9 bases at J; junction bases unmatched: 8. From germline, CDR1 is LGHDT and CDR2 YNNKEL (reference sequence). Here the CDR3 reads CASSPGTSGRLSTQYF. The DNA for the CDR3 is TGTGCCAGCAGCCCAGGGACTAGCGGGAGGTTATCAACGCAGTATTTT.

The chain uses TRBV30 and TRBJ2-3; D perhaps matches TRBD2 (6 bases). V lost 2 bases and J lost 2, with 14 bases in between. The germline gives CDR1 GTSNPN, CDR2 SVGIG (reference sequence). The CDR3 consists of 15 residues. CDR3 residues: CAWSLLGGLTDTQYF. The CDR3 region has the DNA TGTGCCTGGAGTCTCTTGGGGGGACTCACAGATACGCAGTATTTT.

The V and J genes are TRBV28 and TRBJ2-1, with 8 bases aligning to TRBD2. The CDR3 consists of 15 residues. Germline V gives CDR1 MDHEN, CDR2 SYDVKM. V shed 7 bases and J 2 bases; nucleotides not matched to a gene: 7. The CDR3 DNA reads as TGTGCCAGCACCCAAGCGGGGGCCACCTACAATGAGCAGTTCTTC. Translated: CASTQAGATYNEQFF.

The count of this clone is one. The rearrangement links TRBV6-5 to TRBJ1-4; 9 positions match TRBD1. J lost 5 bases, V lost 6 bases, and 7 bases had no gene match. This CDR3 is 15 amino acids long. Germline V CDR1 and CDR2: MNHEY, SVGAGI. For the CDR3, the DNA is TGTGCCAGCAGCCTCCGGACAGGGGCAAATGAAAAACTGTTTTTT. It is translated as CASSLRTGANEKLFF.

This chain uses TRBV19 with TRBJ2-7; a possible D gene is TRBD1 (6 bases). Germline-derived CDR1 and CDR2 are LNHDA and SQIVND (reference sequence). The CDR3 loop spans 15 amino acids. Trimming removed 5 bases at V and 6 bases at J, with 20 bases between. The DNA of the CDR3 is TGTGCCAGTAGTTGGAGCATACAGGGAAGGAGCGAGCAGTACTTC. It translates to CASSWSIQGRSEQYF.

This clone was observed a single time. The rearrangement joins TRBV19 to TRBJ1-1, with D perhaps TRBD1 (6 bases). The CDR3 has 12 amino acids. The V and J ends lost 10 bases and 0 bases respectively, with 9 bases between them. Germline V CDR1 and CDR2: LNHDA, SQIVND (reference sequence). This CDR3 reads CAISGVNTEAFF. The CDR3 DNA reads as TGTGCCATTTCAGGGGTGAACACTGAAGCTTTCTTT.

The genes are TRBV11-2 and TRBJ2-1, with TRBD2 matching over 11 bases. Germline trimming cut 5 bases from V and 9 bases from J; bases unmatched to any gene: 9. Germline V gives CDR1 SGHAT, CDR2 FQNNGV. The CDR3 has 15 amino acids. The CDR3: CASSPIAGGQVEQFF. CDR3 in DNA: TGTGCCAGCAGCCCCATAGCGGGGGGGCAGGTTGAGCAGTTCTTC.

The V call is TRBV15, the J call TRBJ1-1; TRBD1 might be the D (5 bases). The CDR3 is 14 amino acids. Trimming left V 0 bases short and J 6 bases short, with 11 bases between. Germline V lookup: CDR1 LNHNV, CDR2 YYDKDF (reference sequence). This chain's CDR3 is CATSRDPSRAEAFF. CDR3 in DNA: TGTGCCACCAGCAGAGATCCCTCCAGGGCTGAAGCTTTCTTT.